This note documents a single T cell receptor beta chain sequence. This sample is drawn from a study of blood T cell repertoires in COVID-19. Study summary: The analysed material was cDNA or gDNA that came from T cells, B-cell-depleted T cells, or PBMCs.

Losses at the gene ends were 0 bases for V and 8 bases for J; bases not matched to a gene: 9. This CDR3 has 15 amino acids. Looked up from germline, CDR1 is SGHDT and CDR2 is YYEEEE. In the source study's methods: By means of reference gene primer amplification, nucleated cell counts were estimated. Produced via immunoSEQ multiplex PCR; TCRdb's table is partial and in-frame only. V, J and clone size reflect that table, while D and trimming were determined from the DNA. The data contain 130,000 to 150,000 clones, about nine tenths of them singletons. The sequence was obtained from a human donor in a cohort sampled during active COVID-19. The chain joins TRBV5-6 to TRBJ1-2; 8 bases align to TRBD1. Sample: peripheral blood. The CDR3 region is CASSLVLQGAKGYTF. The CDR3 DNA reads as TGTGCCAGCAGCTTGGTTCTCCAGGGGGCGAAAGGCTACACCTTC.